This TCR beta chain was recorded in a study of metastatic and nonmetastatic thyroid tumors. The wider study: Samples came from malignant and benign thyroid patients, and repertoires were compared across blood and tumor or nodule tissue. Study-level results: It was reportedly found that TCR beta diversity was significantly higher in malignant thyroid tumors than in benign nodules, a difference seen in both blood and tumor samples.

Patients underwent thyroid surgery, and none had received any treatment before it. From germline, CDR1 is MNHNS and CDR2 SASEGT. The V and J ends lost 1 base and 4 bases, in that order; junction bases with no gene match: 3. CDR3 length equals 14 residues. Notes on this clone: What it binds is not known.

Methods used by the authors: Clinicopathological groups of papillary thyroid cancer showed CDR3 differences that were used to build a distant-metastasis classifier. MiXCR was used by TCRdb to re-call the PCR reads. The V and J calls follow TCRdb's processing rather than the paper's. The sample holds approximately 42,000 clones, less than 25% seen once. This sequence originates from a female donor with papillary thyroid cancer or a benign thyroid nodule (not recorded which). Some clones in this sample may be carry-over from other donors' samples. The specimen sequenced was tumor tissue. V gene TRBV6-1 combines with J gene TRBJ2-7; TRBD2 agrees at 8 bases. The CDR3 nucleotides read TGTGCCAGCAGTGAAGGCGGGAGGTGGTACGAGCAGTACTTC. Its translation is CASSEGGRWYEQYF.